What follows are 14 T cell receptor beta chains derived from one specimen sequenced in a study of blood T cells in healthy people across ages. The second PCR ran about 6 to 12 cycles with a sample-barcoded 5' primer and J-beta primers. TCRdb re-called the 5' RACE reads with MiXCR, one entry per CDR3 protein. This table has around 990,000 distinct CDR3 sequences, roughly two fifths appearing once. The sequencing input was blood. The receptors were sampled from a man between 18 and 35 years old in good health.

This clonotype was recorded a few times. The rearrangement uses TRBV3-1 and TRBJ2-1; 7 bases align to TRBD2. The germline V gene has CDR1 LGHDT and CDR2 YNNKEL (reference sequence). This CDR3 spans 15 amino acids. The V segment lost 6 bases and the J segment 6 bases; nucleotides outside the gene matches: 11. CDR3 sequence reads: CASSSPGTTFNEQFF. CDR3 DNA sequence: TGTGCCAGCAGTTCTCCCGGGACTACTTTCAATGAGCAGTTCTTC.

The chain couples TRBV12-3 or TRBV12-4 to TRBJ1-2; TRBD1 agrees at 9 bases. The trim removed 4 bases at V and 2 bases at J, leaving 5 bases unmatched. The CDR3 length is 15 residues. CDR3 loop: CASSSGTGFNYGYTF. The CDR3 nucleotides are TGTGCCAGCAGTTCCGGGACAGGGTTCAACTATGGCTACACCTTC.

This chain links TRBV21-1 with TRBJ2-5. TRBV21-1 is tagged as a pseudogene. The CDR3 covers 14 residues. For the CDR3, the DNA is TGTGCCAGCACCAATAAACTAACCCAAGAGAACCAGTACTTC. It is translated as CASTNKLTQENQYF.

The V call is TRBV7-2, the J call TRBJ1-1; TRBD1 matches at 7 bases. Trimming removed 5 bases from V and 6 bases from J; junction bases left unmatched: 12. The CDR3 runs 15 residues. The germline V gene encodes CDR1 SGHTA and CDR2 FQGNSA. The CDR3 loop is CASSLAEGAFAEAFF. Written as DNA, the CDR3 is TGTGCCAGCAGCCTCGCAGAGGGGGCGTTCGCTGAAGCTTTCTTT.

J is TRBJ1-2 and V is TRBV5-1, with D possibly being TRBD1 (5 bases). This CDR3 contains 13 residues. Germline loops: CDR1 SGHRS, CDR2 YFSETQ. V lost 7 bases, J lost 3 bases, and 13 bases lay in between. The CDR3 region has the DNA TGCGCCAGCTGGGAAGGGACGGACTATGGCTACACCTTC. Translated: CASWEGTDYGYTF.

In its sample, this clonotype was seen a few times. V is TRBV20-1 and J is TRBJ2-7; the D gene is possibly TRBD2 (5 bases). This CDR3 has 12 amino acids. V was cut by 6 bases and J by 0 bases, with 9 bases left in between. CDR1 DFQATT and CDR2 SNEGSKA come from the germline V gene (reference sequence). The chain's CDR3 is CSAERSSYEQYF. CDR3 nucleotides: TGCAGTGCCGAGCGGAGCTCCTACGAGCAGTACTTC.

This clonotype was recorded a few times. The genes are TRBV4-2 and TRBJ1-6; perhaps TRBD1 as D (6 bases). V was pared by 1 base and J by 7 bases, with 11 bases between. CDR3 length: 15 amino acids. Germline V gene sequence: CDR1 LGHNA, CDR2 YNFKEQ. The CDR3 DNA sequence: TGTGCCAGCAGCCAAGGCGGGACATACAATTCACCCCTCCACTTT. Residues: CASSQGGTYNSPLHF.

This rearrangement joins TRBV7-9 to TRBJ2-5, with D perhaps TRBD1 or TRBD2 (5 bases each). Germline CDR1 and CDR2: SEHNR and FQNEAQ (reference sequence). There are 13 residues in the CDR3. Trimming stripped 7 bases from V and 4 bases from J, with 13 bases between. The DNA of the CDR3 is TGTGCCAGCATACCTAGTGGGGGAGAGACCCAGTACTTC. This translates into CASIPSGGETQYF.

The rearrangement links TRBV3-1 to TRBJ2-1; TRBD2 matches 10 bases. Per germline, CDR1 LGHDT and CDR2 YNNKEL (reference sequence). The V segment lost 5 bases and the J segment 3 bases; nucleotides outside the gene matches: 7. CDR3 size: 16 residues. Written as DNA, the CDR3 is TGTGCCAGCAGCTCCCCCGGGACTAGCGTCTACAATGAGCAGTTCTTC. Protein sequence: CASSSPGTSVYNEQFF.

This chain links TRBV6-1 with TRBJ2-1, with 14 nucleotides matching TRBD2. V was clipped by 4 bases and J by 12 bases; unmatched bases: 14. This CDR3 is built from 17 residues. Per germline, CDR1 MNHNS and CDR2 SASEGT. The CDR3 nucleotides read TGTGCCAGCAGTGGACTGACTAGCGGGGGGGCCAGGGATGGGCAGTTCTTC. Translation: CASSGLTSGGARDGQFF.

This clonotype appeared many times. The J gene is TRBJ2-1, the V gene TRBV6-2 or TRBV6-3, with 9 bases identical to TRBD1. With 6 bases clipped from V and 6 bases from J, the junction kept 6 bases outside the gene matches. CDR3 length equals 14 residues. CDR1 is MNHEY and CDR2 is SVGEGT in the germline V gene. Here the CDR3 DNA reads TGTGCCAGCAGCCGGGACAGGGAAGGCAATGAGCAGTTCTTC. It specifies CASSRDREGNEQFF.

The rearrangement joins TRBV7-3 to TRBJ1-1; D not certain. The V gene lost 4 bases and the J gene lost 0 bases, with 6 bases spanning the gap. Germline lookup yields CDR1 SGHTA and CDR2 FQGTGA. This CDR3 comprises 13 residues. The CDR3 region is CASSWNLNTEAFF. In DNA form, the CDR3 reads TGTGCCAGCAGCTGGAATTTGAACACTGAAGCTTTCTTT.

The V gene is TRBV29-1, the J gene TRBJ1-1; D remains unclear. Trimming cost V 4 bases and J 5 bases, with 11 bases left between them. The CDR3 covers 12 residues. CDR1 SQVTM and CDR2 ANQGSEA come from the germline V gene. The CDR3 here is CSVVVRWTEAFF. CDR3 DNA: TGCAGCGTTGTGGTACGATGGACTGAAGCTTTCTTT.

This clonotype has a handful of counts. J is TRBJ2-7 and V is TRBV7-9, with 7 positions matching TRBD1. CDR1 is SEHNR, CDR2 FQNEAQ, per germline (reference sequence). This CDR3 has 15 amino acids. V was pared by 6 bases and J by 3 bases, with 11 bases of the junction left unmatched. The CDR3 DNA reads as TGTGCCAGCAGTCCCGACTCGACAGGGAACTACGAGCAGTACTTC. Its translation: CASSPDSTGNYEQYF.